Below, 7 T cell receptor beta chains from the same sample are listed, as sequenced in a study of T cells after yellow fever vaccination. TCRdb fed the 5' RACE reads into MiXCR, producing one record per CDR3 protein. This table has 250,000 to 300,000 distinct CDR3 sequences, 7.5% to 9.5% appearing once. The sample consisted of CD4+ T cells sorted from PBMCs, taken 5 days after the yellow fever booster vaccination. The receptors derive from a young man who received the YFV17D yellow fever vaccine.

This clonotype was picked up many times. The chain recombines TRBV7-2 with TRBJ2-3; TRBD1 or TRBD2 may be the D gene (6 bases each). Germline CDR1 is SGHTA and CDR2 is FQGNSA. Trimming shortened V by 5 bases and J by 1 base, and 13 bases separated the two germline ends. CDR3 size: 15 residues. In DNA form, the CDR3 reads TGTGCCAGCAGCGTACAGGGAGGAGGCACAGATACGCAGTATTTT. Residues: CASSVQGGGTDTQYF.

J is TRBJ1-2 and V is TRBV4-2; D ambiguous. In germline, CDR1 is LGHNA, CDR2 YNFKEQ. V gave up 3 bases and J gave up 10 bases, with 15 bases separating them. This CDR3 has 13 amino acids. CDR3 DNA sequence: TGTGCCAGCAGCCAGTCCTCGCAGGTGGACTACACCTTC. Its protein is CASSQSSQVDYTF.

This clonotype was recorded at least ten times. This chain connects TRBV11-2 to TRBJ2-3; TRBD2 agrees at 11 bases. The CDR3 is 20 amino acids. From germline, CDR1 is SGHAT and CDR2 FQNNGV. The junction had 14 bases not matched to a gene; V was cut back by 3 bases and J by 0 bases. The CDR3 protein is CASSFRLSPGLAESTDTQYF. The CDR3 DNA reads TGTGCCAGCAGCTTCCGCCTTTCACCGGGACTAGCGGAGAGCACAGATACGCAGTATTTT. The entire variable domain, with the rest obtained from reference TRBV11-2 and TRBJ2-3, is as follows: EAGVAQSPRYKIIEKRQSVAFWCNPISGHATLYWYQQILGQGPKLLIQFQNNGVVDDSQLPKDRFSAERLKGVDSTLKIQPAKLEDSAVYLCASSFRLSPGLAESTDTQYFGPGTRLTVL.

This clonotype showed up just a few times. The chain carries TRBV18 and TRBJ1-2; perhaps TRBD1 as D (6 bases). Germline CDR1 KGHSH, CDR2 LQKENI. The CDR3 has 14 amino acids. Trimming removed 2 bases at V and 8 bases at J, with 15 bases between. The CDR3 DNA reads as TGTGCCAGCTCACCAGGCGCGGGGGCCGGCGGCTACACCTTC. This sequence encodes CASSPGAGAGGYTF.

There are a few counts of this clonotype. This chain links TRBV7-2 with TRBJ2-7; 9 positions agree with TRBD2. V lost 7 bases and J lost 0; bases outside the gene matches: 7. The germline V gene has CDR1 SGHTA and CDR2 FQGNSA. The CDR3 has 15 amino acids. DNA for the CDR3: TGTGCCAGCAACCCATTAGCGGGGGACTCCTACGAGCAGTACTTC. It yields the protein CASNPLAGDSYEQYF.

This clonotype showed up just a few times. The chain recombines TRBV5-6 with TRBJ1-2; the D gene is possibly TRBD1 (5 bases). With 5 bases removed from V and 2 bases from J, the gap between germline ends came to 16 bases. The CDR3 loop spans 15 amino acids. Germline V gives CDR1 SGHDT, CDR2 YYEEEE. The CDR3 nucleotides read TGTGCCAGCAGTCCGCCACCGACAGTAAACTATGGCTACACCTTC. This encodes CASSPPPTVNYGYTF.

This clonotype was seen repeatedly, ten times or more. CDR3 amino acids: CSAREARSADTQYF. DNA for the CDR3: TGCAGTGCTAGAGAGGCGAGGAGCGCAGATACGCAGTATTTT. This chain links TRBV20-1 with TRBJ2-3; no clear D. V was clipped by 0 bases and J by 4 bases, with 11 bases between them. This CDR3 is built from 14 residues. CDR1 is DFQATT and CDR2 is SNEGSKA in the germline V gene (reference sequence).